The 19 T cell receptor beta chains below were found in one sample sequenced in a study of blood T cells in healthy people across ages. Combining a sample-barcoded 5' primer with a J-beta primer mix, a second PCR ran for 7 to 11 cycles. MiXCR was run by TCRdb on the 5' RACE reads, yielding one entry per CDR3 protein. Of about 680,000 distinct CDR3 sequences in the sample, about 52% were seen once. Sequencing was done on a sample of blood. These receptors all stem from a woman in her sixties or seventies in good health.

The rearrangement joins TRBV7-2 to TRBJ2-1; 7 bases match TRBD2. Trimming at V came to 6 bases and at J to 9 bases, leaving 8 bases not matched to a gene. Germline CDR1 SGHTA, CDR2 FQGNSA. The CDR3 extends over 13 amino acids. CDR3 loop: CASRLRREPEQFF. For the CDR3, the DNA is TGTGCCAGCAGGCTAAGGCGGGAGCCTGAGCAGTTCTTC.

This clonotype came up once. Here the CDR3 reads CSATRTSPYNEQYF. In nucleotides, the CDR3 is TGCAGTGCTACCCGGACTAGTCCTTACAATGAGCAGTACTTC. The chain carries TRBV20-1 and TRBJ2-5; 7 nucleotides match TRBD2. Germline V gene data show CDR1 as DFQATT and CDR2 as SNEGSKA (reference sequence). This CDR3 spans 14 amino acids. With V trimmed by 4 bases and J by 11 bases, 16 bases remained unmatched.

This clonotype was detected only a few times. The genes are TRBV7-3 and TRBJ2-3, with D hard to call. The germline CDR1 and CDR2 sequences are SGHTA and FQGTGA. The CDR3 consists of 13 residues. The ends were cut back, 1 base at V and 4 bases at J, with 6 bases in the middle. CDR3 residues: CASSLIVADTQYF. The CDR3 DNA reads as TGTGCCAGCAGCTTAATAGTGGCAGATACGCAGTATTTT.

The chain carries TRBV29-1 and TRBJ2-5; no reliable D call. Trimming removed 1 base at V and 0 bases at J, with 9 bases between. The CDR3 length is 14 residues. Per germline, CDR1 SQVTM and CDR2 ANQGSEA. The CDR3 DNA is TGCAGCGTTGAAGTCCAGAGATACCAAGAGACCCAGTACTTC. Translation gives CSVEVQRYQETQYF.

This clonotype was seen a handful of times. The genes are TRBV7-2 and TRBJ2-3, with 7 bases aligning to TRBD2. The J segment lost 9 bases and the V segment lost 5 bases, leaving 5 bases of the junction unmatched. CDR3 length: 12 residues. Germline loops: CDR1 SGHTA, CDR2 FQGNSA. In nucleotides, the CDR3 is TGTGCCAGCAGCCCGGGGCGGGGGACGCAGTATTTT. The encoded protein is CASSPGRGTQYF.

This clonotype has a handful of counts. CDR3 in amino acids: CSASGGVGYGYTF. CDR3 nucleotide sequence: TGCAGTGCTTCCGGAGGAGTCGGCTATGGCTACACCTTC. The chain recombines TRBV20-1 with TRBJ1-2; D gene unclear. The CDR3 runs 13 residues. CDR1 DFQATT and CDR2 SNEGSKA come from the germline V gene (reference sequence). The germline V and J ends were trimmed by 5 bases and 4 bases, with 14 bases remaining between them.

This clonotype was observed a few times. This sequence joins TRBV27 and TRBJ2-7; weak D call: TRBD1 (5 bases). Trimming shortened V by 5 bases and J by 6 bases, and 11 bases separated the two germline ends. Germline V CDR1 and CDR2: MNHEY, SMNVEV (reference sequence). The CDR3 has 12 residues. CDR3 DNA sequence: TGTGCCAGCAGTAACAGGCAAAGCGAGCAGTACTTC. Its protein is CASSNRQSEQYF.

This rearrangement joins TRBV24-1 to TRBJ2-2; TRBD1 matches 7 bases. Germline V gives CDR1 KGHDR, CDR2 SFDVKD. V was pared by 4 bases and J by 7 bases, with 8 bases of the junction left unmatched. There are 15 residues in the CDR3. The CDR3: CATSDPTGSDGELFF. CDR3 sequence (DNA): TGTGCCACCAGTGACCCGACAGGGTCGGACGGGGAGCTGTTTTTT.

This chain joins TRBV20-1 and TRBJ2-1; 9 bases are a match to TRBD1. CDR1 DFQATT and CDR2 SNEGSKA come from the germline V gene (reference sequence). The CDR3 runs 14 residues. V shed 1 base and J 5 bases; nucleotides not matched to a gene: 3. The CDR3 coding sequence is TGCAGTGCTAGAGTGTGGGACAGGGACAATGAGCAGTTCTTC. It translates to CSARVWDRDNEQFF.

The CDR3 spells CASSFRLRAETQYF. The CDR3 DNA is TGTGCCAGCAGTTTTAGGTTGCGGGCGGAGACCCAGTACTTC. J is TRBJ2-5 and V is TRBV28; tentatively, D is TRBD2 (5 bases). The CDR3 has 14 residues. Germline loops: CDR1 MDHEN, CDR2 SYDVKM. Deletions cut 3 bases from V and 5 bases from J, with 13 bases between.

The genes are TRBV5-5 and TRBJ2-5; D gene ambiguous. V lost 0 bases to trimming and J lost 7 bases, with 7 bases between them. CDR3 length: 12 amino acids. The germline CDR1 and CDR2 sequences are SGHKS and YYEKEE (reference sequence). CDR3 protein: CASSLDYGTQYF. Written as DNA, the CDR3 is TGTGCCAGCAGCTTGGACTACGGGACCCAGTACTTC.

In this sample, this clonotype turned up a few times. The chain has TRBV27 and TRBJ2-7; 13 nucleotides align to TRBD2. CDR3 length equals 15 residues. V shed 4 bases and J 5 bases; nucleotides not matched to a gene: 5. CDR1 and CDR2 (germline): MNHEY, SMNVEV (reference sequence). The CDR3 DNA sequence: TGTGCCAGCAGTTCCCAGACTAGCGGGAGGCACGAGCAGTACTTC. Its protein product is CASSSQTSGRHEQYF.

This sequence joins TRBV7-2 and TRBJ1-5; 8 nucleotides match TRBD1. The CDR3 loop spans 15 amino acids. CDR1 SGHTA and CDR2 FQGNSA come from the germline V gene. V shed 4 bases, J shed 2 bases, and the junction held 4 bases outside the gene matches. CDR3 region: CASSYDRGGNQPQHF. As DNA, the CDR3 is TGTGCCAGCAGCTATGACAGGGGAGGCAATCAGCCCCAGCATTTT.

The chain employs TRBV10-3 and TRBJ2-6; either TRBD1 or TRBD2 may supply D (7 bases each). The V gene's germline CDR1 is ENHRY and CDR2 SYGVKD. The CDR3 is 19 residues long. Deletions cut 6 bases from V and 0 bases from J, with 21 bases between. The CDR3 protein is CAISFRGTAGFSGANVLTF. CDR3 coding DNA: TGTGCCATCAGCTTCCGGGGGACAGCGGGGTTCTCTGGGGCCAACGTCCTGACTTTC.

V and J are TRBV18 and TRBJ2-5; the D gene is possibly TRBD2 (6 bases). The better agreement between TRBJ2-7 and the DNA end casts doubt on the J call. The CDR3 is 15 amino acids. CDR1 is KGHSH and CDR2 is LQKENI in the germline V gene. CDR3 region: CASSQEGTSSYEQYF. The CDR3 DNA sequence: TGTGCCAGCTCACAGGAGGGGACGTCATCCTACGAGCAGTACTTC.

This clonotype occurred a few times. V usage is TRBV7-2 and J usage is TRBJ1-2; D uncertain. The V end was cut by 0 bases, the J end by 8 bases, with 10 bases between. The CDR3 sequence is 13 residues long. CDR1 is SGHTA and CDR2 is FQGNSA in the germline V gene. CDR3 sequence reads: CASSLAPMRGYTF. The CDR3 nucleotides are TGTGCCAGCAGCTTAGCGCCCATGAGGGGCTACACCTTC.

The chain combines TRBV7-2 with TRBJ2-2; 8 positions match TRBD2. The CDR3 runs to 15 residues. The ends lost 6 bases at V and 4 bases at J; junction bases unmatched: 7. CDR1 SGHTA and CDR2 FQGNSA come from the germline V gene. The CDR3 DNA reads as TGTGCCAGCAGGGGAGCGGGAGTTAGCACCGGGGAGCTGTTTTTT. The encoded protein is CASRGAGVSTGELFF.

J is TRBJ2-5 and V is TRBV6-6; D is uncertain. Trimming removed 0 bases at V and 2 bases at J, with 4 bases between. The CDR3 consists of 13 residues. The germline CDR1 and CDR2 sequences are MNHNY and SVGAGI (reference sequence). The CDR3 region is CASSYSWQETQYF. In DNA form, the CDR3 reads TGTGCCAGCAGTTACTCTTGGCAAGAGACCCAGTACTTC.

This chain joins TRBV7-8 and TRBJ2-7; TRBD1 is a possible D gene (5 bases). The CDR3 covers 13 residues. The V and J ends lost 2 bases and 5 bases respectively, with 10 bases between them. Germline loops: CDR1 SGHVS, CDR2 FQNEAQ. CDR3 region: CASSLQGRNEQYF. Written as DNA, the CDR3 is TGTGCCAGCAGCTTACAGGGAAGGAACGAGCAGTACTTC.